Included here is one TCR beta chain sequence, with context. Its binding antigen is unknown. The sample holds no much larger clone one base away, and base qualities are not on file. The data derive from a study of cytotoxic CD8 clonotypes in ibrutinib-treated CLL (dated by TCRdb to the early 2020s). Regarding the research as a whole: The cohort was composed of roughly ten relapsed/refractory and about 16 treatment-naive patients; IGHV unmutated status was identified in 17 patients. Partial responses were observed in about 24 patients and complete responses in 2; after a median follow-up of around 68 months, remission was maintained in roughly 15 patients and progression was observed in some 12. Samples at response were collected after a median of 12 months of treatment, with a range of about 6 to 36 months. An average of roughly 250,000 productive templates and 94,082 productive rearrangements was obtained per sample. Longitudinal samples were available for 26 of the 86 trial participants. Cryopreserved peripheral blood mononuclear cells were collected at three points: before therapy, at response, and at either sustained remission or disease progression. All remission and progressive disease samples were collected while patients were still receiving ibrutinib. The paper's findings and limits, for the study overall: At ibrutinib response clonality went up, during sustained remission it held steady, and at progression it dropped back toward baseline. Public clonotypes were rare and either contracted or stayed stable during treatment, and the rise in clonality at ibrutinib response reflected the expansion of private clonotypes. Lymph node repertoires were not examined, and the timing of sampling was not matched between patients in sustained remission and those whose disease progressed. Baseline clonality was found to be higher than that of age-matched healthy donors and was strongly correlated with circulating CD8+ T-cell counts.

The goal of deep resolution MiSeq sequencing was a depth between 1 in 1 million and 1 in 200,000 T cells, and coverage averaged 10x per clonotype. TCR beta libraries were generated with the immunoSEQ hsTCRB Kit. The original methods were these. ImmunoSEQ Data Assistant and ImmunoSEQ Analyzer were used for data analysis, and V, D and J genes were assigned according to IMGT definitions. Clonality, with values ranging from 0 to 1, was calculated as one minus the normalized Shannon entropy of productive rearrangement frequencies. Only overrepresented clonotypes making up at least 0.05% of the repertoire of each patient were included in the public clonotype analysis. About a dozen age-matched healthy donor repertoires from immuneACCESS served as clonality controls. Imported from immuneACCESS, the table was reduced by TCRdb to in-frame sequences with V and J called. These copies leave out some clones; in studies compared against another copy, an unresolved V gene accounts for under half, and the cause of the remainder is not known. V and J calls and clone size are copied from that table; D and trimming were computed from the DNA. Counted in this sample were hundreds of thousands of clones; about three quarters of them appeared once. The biggest ten clones account for approximately 15% of the sample.

V was cut back by 7 bases and J by 3 bases, leaving a gap of 10 bases between them. Spanning cysteine to phenylalanine, the CDR3 consists of 11 amino acids. Only the CDR3 region is kept as DNA, spanning 33 bases read in frame from base 1. The germline V gene supplies CDR1 SQVTM and CDR2 ANQGSEA. The time point label corresponds to: roughly 23 months on ibrutinib. For TCR beta library preparation, about 2 micrograms of genomic DNA were extracted from the cryopreserved PBMCs. High-throughput TCR beta sequencing was performed on longitudinal blood samples from CLL patients receiving ibrutinib monotherapy. Patients were enrolled in a phase 2 open-label single-center ibrutinib monotherapy trial.

The sequence joins TRBV29-1 to TRBJ2-7; no D gene call is confident. The starting material was PBMCs, obtained after 24 months of ibrutinib treatment. This clonotype was obtained from a human donor with chronic lymphocytic leukemia. The nucleotide sequence reads TGCAGCGGGGGTGAGGACTACGAGCAGTACTTC. Its protein reads: CSGGEDYEQYF.